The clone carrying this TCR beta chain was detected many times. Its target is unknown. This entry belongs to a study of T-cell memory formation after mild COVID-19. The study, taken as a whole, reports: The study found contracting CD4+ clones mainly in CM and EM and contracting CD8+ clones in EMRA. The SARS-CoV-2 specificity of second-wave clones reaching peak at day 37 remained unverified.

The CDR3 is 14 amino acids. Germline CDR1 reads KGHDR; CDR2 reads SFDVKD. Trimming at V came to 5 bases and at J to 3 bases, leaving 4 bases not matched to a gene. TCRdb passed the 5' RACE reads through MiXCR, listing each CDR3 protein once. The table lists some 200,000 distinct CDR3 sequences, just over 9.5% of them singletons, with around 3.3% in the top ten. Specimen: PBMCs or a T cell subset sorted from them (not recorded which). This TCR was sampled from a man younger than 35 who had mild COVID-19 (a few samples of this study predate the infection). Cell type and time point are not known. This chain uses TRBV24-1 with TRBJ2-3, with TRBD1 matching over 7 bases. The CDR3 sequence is CATSGRQGTDTQYF. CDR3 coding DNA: TGTGCCACCAGTGGCCGACAGGGTACAGATACGCAGTATTTT.